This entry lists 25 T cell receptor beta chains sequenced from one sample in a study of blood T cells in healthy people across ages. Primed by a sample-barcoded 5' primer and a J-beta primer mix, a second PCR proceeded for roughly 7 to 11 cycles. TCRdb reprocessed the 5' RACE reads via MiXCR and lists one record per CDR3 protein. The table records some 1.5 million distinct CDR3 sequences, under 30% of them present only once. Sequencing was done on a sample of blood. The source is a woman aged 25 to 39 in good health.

Here the CDR3 reads CASSQDRELNGYTF. CDR3 DNA sequence: TGCGCCAGCAGCCAAGATCGTGAATTGAATGGCTACACCTTC. The chain uses TRBV4-1 and TRBJ1-2; no clear D. Between the trimmed V and J ends, which lost 0 bases and 6 bases, there was a span of 11 bases. The CDR3 has 14 amino acids. Germline V lookup: CDR1 MGHRA, CDR2 YSYEKL.

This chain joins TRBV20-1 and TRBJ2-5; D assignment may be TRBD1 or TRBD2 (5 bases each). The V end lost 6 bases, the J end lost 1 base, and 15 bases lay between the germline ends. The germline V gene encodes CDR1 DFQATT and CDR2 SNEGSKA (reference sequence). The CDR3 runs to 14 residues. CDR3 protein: CSARGPPLQETQYF. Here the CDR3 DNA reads TGCAGTGCGAGGGGACCGCCACTCCAAGAGACCCAGTACTTC.

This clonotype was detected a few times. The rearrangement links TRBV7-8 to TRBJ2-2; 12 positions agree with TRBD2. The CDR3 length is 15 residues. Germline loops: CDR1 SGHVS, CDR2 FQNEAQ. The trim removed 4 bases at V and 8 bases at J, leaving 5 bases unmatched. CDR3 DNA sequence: TGTGCCAGCAGCTCGACTAGCGGGAGTAAGGGGGAGCTGTTTTTT. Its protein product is CASSSTSGSKGELFF.

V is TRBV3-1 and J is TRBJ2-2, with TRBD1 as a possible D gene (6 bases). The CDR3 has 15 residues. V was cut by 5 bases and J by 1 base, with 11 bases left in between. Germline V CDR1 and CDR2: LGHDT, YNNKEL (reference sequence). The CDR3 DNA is TGTGCCAGCAGCACGGGACACCTGAACACCGGGGAGCTGTTTTTT. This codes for CASSTGHLNTGELFF.

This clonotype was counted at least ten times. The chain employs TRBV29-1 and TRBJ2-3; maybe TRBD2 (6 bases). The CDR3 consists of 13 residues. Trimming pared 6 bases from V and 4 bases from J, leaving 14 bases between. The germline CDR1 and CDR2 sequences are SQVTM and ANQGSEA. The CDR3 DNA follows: TGCAGCGTCGTTGCGGGACCCGCAGATACGCAGTATTTT. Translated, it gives CSVVAGPADTQYF.

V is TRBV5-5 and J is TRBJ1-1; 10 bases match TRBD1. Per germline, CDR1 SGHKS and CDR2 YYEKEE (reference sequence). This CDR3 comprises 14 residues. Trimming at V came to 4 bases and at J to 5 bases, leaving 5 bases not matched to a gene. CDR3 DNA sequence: TGTGCCAGCAGCCCCGACAGGGGGCGGACTGAAGCTTTCTTT. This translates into CASSPDRGRTEAFF.

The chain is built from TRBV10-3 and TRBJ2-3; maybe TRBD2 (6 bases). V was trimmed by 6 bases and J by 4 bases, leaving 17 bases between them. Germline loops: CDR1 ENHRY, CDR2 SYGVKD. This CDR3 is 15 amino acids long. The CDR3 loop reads CAISAGTLGADTQYF. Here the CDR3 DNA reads TGTGCCATCAGCGCCGGGACTTTAGGGGCAGATACGCAGTATTTT.

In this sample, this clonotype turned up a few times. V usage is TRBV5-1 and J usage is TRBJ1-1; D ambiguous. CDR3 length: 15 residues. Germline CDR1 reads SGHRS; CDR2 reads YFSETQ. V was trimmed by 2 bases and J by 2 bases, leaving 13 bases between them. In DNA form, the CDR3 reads TGCGCCAGCAGCTTTTTTGCAGGACCCAACACTGAAGCTTTCTTT. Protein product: CASSFFAGPNTEAFF.

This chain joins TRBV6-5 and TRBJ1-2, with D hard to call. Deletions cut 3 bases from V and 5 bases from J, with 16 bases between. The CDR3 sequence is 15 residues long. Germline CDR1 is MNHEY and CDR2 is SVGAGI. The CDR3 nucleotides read TGTGCCAGCAGTTATACGGGGTCAACGACTTATGGCTACACCTTC. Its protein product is CASSYTGSTTYGYTF.

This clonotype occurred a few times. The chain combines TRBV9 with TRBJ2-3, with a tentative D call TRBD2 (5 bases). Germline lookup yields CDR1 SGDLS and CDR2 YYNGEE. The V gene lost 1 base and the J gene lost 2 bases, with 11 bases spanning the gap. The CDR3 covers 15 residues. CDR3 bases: TGTGCCAGCAGCGTAATTAGCGCGCCCACAGATACGCAGTATTTT. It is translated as CASSVISAPTDTQYF.

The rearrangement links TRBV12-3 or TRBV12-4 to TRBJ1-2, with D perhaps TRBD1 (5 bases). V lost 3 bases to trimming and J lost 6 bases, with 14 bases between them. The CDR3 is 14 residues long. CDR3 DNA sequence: TGTGCCAGCAGTTTCTGGGGGAGTGGCAATGGCTACACCTTC. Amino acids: CASSFWGSGNGYTF.

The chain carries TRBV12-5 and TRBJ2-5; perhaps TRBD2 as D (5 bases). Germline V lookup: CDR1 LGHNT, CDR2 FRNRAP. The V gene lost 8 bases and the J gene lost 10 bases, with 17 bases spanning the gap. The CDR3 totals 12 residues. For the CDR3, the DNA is TGTGCTAGTCACTCCGACGACCGGGGCCAGTACTTC. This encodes CASHSDDRGQYF.

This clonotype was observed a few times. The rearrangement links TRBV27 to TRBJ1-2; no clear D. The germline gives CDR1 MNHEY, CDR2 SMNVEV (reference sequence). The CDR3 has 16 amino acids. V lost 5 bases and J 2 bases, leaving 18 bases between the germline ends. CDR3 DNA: TGTGCCAGCAGTCCTCTCTTTTCCGACGGAAACTATGGCTACACCTTC. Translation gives CASSPLFSDGNYGYTF.

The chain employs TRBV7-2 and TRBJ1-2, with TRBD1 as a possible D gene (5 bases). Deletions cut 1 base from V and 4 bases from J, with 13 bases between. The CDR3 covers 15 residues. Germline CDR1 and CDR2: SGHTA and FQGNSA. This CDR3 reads CASSLVAAGSYGYTF. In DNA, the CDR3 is TGTGCCAGCAGCTTAGTGGCAGCAGGGAGCTATGGCTACACCTTC.

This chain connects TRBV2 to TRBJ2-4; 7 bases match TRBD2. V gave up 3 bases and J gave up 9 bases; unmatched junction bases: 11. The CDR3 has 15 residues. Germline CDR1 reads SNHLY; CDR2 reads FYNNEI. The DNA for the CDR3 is TGTGCCAGCAGTGAGGAGCTAGCGGTCCGGGGCATTCAGTACTTC. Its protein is CASSEELAVRGIQYF.

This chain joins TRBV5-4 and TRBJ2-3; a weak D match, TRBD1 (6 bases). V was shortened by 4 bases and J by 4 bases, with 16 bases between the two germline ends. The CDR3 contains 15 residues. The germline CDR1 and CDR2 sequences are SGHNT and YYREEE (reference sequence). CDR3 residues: CASSRNTGTPDTQYF. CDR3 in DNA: TGTGCCAGCAGCAGGAATACAGGGACCCCAGATACGCAGTATTTT.

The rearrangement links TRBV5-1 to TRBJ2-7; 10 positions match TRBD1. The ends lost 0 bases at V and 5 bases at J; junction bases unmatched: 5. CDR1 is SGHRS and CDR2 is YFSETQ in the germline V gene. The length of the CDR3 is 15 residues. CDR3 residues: CASSLEGQGSDEQYF. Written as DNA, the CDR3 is TGCGCCAGCAGCTTGGAGGGACAGGGGAGTGACGAGCAGTACTTC.

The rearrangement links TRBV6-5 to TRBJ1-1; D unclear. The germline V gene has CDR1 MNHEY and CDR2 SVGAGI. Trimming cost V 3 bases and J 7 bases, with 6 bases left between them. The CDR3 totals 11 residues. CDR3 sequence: CASSYGIEAFF. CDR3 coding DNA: TGTGCCAGCAGTTATGGCATTGAAGCTTTCTTT.

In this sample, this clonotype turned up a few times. The CDR3 region has the DNA TGTGCCACCAGAGCGGGGGGGCCAGAGACCCAGTACTTC. Its protein is CATRAGGPETQYF. The rearrangement joins TRBV10-3 to TRBJ2-5; 10 bases are shared with TRBD2. V lost 10 bases to trimming and J lost 4 bases; unmatched junction nucleotides: 6. The CDR3 runs to 13 residues. Per germline, CDR1 ENHRY and CDR2 SYGVKD.

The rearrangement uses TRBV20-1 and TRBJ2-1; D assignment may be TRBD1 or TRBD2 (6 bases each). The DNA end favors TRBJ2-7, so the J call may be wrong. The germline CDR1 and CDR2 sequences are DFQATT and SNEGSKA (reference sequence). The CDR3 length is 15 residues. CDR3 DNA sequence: TGCAGTGCTAGAGTAGGGGGGAGCTCCTACAATGAGCAGTACTTC. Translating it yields CSARVGGSSYNEQYF.

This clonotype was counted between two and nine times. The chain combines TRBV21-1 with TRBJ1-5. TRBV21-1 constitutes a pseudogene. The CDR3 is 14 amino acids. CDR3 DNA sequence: TGTGCCAGCAGCAAGAGGACCCCAGATCAGCCCCAGCATTTT. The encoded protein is CASSKRTPDQPQHF.

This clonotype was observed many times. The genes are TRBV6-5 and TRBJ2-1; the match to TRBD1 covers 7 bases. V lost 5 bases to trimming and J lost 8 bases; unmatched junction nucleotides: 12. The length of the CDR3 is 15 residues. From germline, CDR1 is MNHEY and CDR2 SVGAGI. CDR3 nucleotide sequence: TGTGCCAGCAGTCTCCGACCGACAGGGCTCCATGAGCAGTTCTTC. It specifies CASSLRPTGLHEQFF.

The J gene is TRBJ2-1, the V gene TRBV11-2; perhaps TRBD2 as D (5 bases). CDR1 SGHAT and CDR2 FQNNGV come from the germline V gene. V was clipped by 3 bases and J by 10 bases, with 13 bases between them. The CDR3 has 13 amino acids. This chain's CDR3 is CASSFEGEEEQFF. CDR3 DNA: TGTGCCAGCAGCTTCGAGGGAGAGGAGGAGCAGTTCTTC.

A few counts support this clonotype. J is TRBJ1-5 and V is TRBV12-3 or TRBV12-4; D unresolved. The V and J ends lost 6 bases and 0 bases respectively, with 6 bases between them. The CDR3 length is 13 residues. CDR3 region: CASRFNSNQPQHF. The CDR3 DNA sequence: TGTGCCAGCAGGTTTAATAGCAATCAGCCCCAGCATTTT.

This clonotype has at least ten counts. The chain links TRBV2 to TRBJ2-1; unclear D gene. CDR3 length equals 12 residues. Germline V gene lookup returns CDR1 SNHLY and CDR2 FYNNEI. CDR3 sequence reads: CGEELLYNEQFF. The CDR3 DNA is TGTGGGGAAGAGCTCCTATACAATGAGCAGTTCTTC. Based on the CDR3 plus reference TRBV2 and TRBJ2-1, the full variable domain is EPEVTQTPSHQVTQMGQEVILRCVPISNHLYFYWYRQILGQKVEFLVSFYNNEISEKSEIFDDQFSVERPDGSNFTLKIRSTKLEDSAMYFCGEELLYNEQFFGPGTRLTVL.